This TCR beta chain was sequenced for a study of beta chain features in type 1 diabetes. The CDR3 loop spans 13 amino acids. V was shortened by 3 bases and J by 4 bases, with 12 bases between the two germline ends. Germline loops: CDR1 GTSNPN, CDR2 SVGIG (reference sequence). General study points: Possibly, sequencing cDNA over-represented cells that had high TCR expression levels. Researchers report that Type 1 diabetes patients had moderately but significantly shorter TCRB CDR3s across all four CD4+ subsets.

The isolated RNA, all of it, was reverse transcribed, so expressed TCRB transcripts were what got sequenced. TCRdb's table, derived via immunoSEQ multiplex PCR, lists solely in-frame clones and lacks some. The data contain roughly 290,000 clones, roughly 15% of them singletons. Concerning this clone itself: Its antigen is unknown.

The TCR comes from a man between 18 and 29 years old with type 1 diabetes. Material: naive CD4+ T cells from blood. J is TRBJ1-2 and V is TRBV30, with a possible D match to TRBD1 (6 bases). The CDR3 is CAWSLQGTYGYTF. CDR3 sequence (DNA): TGTGCCTGGAGCTTACAGGGTACCTATGGCTACACCTTC.